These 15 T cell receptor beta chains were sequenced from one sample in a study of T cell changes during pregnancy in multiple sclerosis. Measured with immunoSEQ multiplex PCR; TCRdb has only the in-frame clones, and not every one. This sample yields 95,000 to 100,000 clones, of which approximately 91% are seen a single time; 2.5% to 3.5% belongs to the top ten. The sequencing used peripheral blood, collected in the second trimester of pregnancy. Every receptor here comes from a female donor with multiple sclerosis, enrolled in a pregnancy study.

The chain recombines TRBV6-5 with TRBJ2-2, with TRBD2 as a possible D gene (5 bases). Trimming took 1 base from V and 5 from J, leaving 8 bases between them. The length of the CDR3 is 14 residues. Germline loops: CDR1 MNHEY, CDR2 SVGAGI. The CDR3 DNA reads TGTGCCAGCAGTTACTTGTCGGGAACCGGGGAGCTGTTTTTT. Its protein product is CASSYLSGTGELFF.

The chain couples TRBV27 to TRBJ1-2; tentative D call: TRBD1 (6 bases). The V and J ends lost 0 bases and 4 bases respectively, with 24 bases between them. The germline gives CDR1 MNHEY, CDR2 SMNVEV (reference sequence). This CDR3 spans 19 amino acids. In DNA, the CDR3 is TGTGCCAGCAGTTTATCCCCCAACTTACGGGGGGGCCGGAGCTATGGCTACACCTTC. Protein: CASSLSPNLRGGRSYGYTF.

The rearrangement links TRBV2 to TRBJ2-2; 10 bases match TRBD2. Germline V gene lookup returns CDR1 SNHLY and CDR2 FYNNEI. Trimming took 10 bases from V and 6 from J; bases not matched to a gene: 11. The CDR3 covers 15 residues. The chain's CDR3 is CAISSGRFAAGELFF. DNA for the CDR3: TGTGCCATCTCTAGCGGGAGATTCGCGGCCGGGGAGCTGTTTTTT.

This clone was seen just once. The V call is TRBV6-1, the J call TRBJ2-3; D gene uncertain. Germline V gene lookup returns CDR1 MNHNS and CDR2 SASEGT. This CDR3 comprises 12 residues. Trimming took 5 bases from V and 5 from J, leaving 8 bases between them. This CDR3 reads CASSPVEDTQYF. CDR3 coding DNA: TGTGCCAGCAGTCCGGTCGAAGATACGCAGTATTTT.

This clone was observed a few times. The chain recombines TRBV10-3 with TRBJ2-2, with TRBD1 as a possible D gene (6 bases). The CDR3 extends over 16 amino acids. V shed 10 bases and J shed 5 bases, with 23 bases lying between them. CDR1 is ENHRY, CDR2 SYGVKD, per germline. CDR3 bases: TGTGCCACCCAGTGGGGGTCGGGCAGGGGTACCGGGGAGCTGTTTTTT. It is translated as CATQWGSGRGTGELFF.

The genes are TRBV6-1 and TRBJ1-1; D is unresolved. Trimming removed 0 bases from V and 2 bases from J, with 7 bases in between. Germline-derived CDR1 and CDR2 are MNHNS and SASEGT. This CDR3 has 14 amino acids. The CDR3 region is CASSEATINTEAFF. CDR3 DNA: TGTGCCAGCAGTGAAGCGACAATCAACACTGAAGCTTTCTTT.

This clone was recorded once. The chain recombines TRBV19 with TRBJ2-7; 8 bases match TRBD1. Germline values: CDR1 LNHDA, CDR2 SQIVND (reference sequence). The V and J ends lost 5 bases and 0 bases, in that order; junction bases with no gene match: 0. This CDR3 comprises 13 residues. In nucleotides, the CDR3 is TGTGCCAGTAGTGGGACAGGCTCCTACGAGCAGTACTTC. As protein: CASSGTGSYEQYF. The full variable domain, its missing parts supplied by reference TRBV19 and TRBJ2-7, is DGGITQSPKYLFRKEGQNVTLSCEQNLNHDAMYWYRQDPGQGLRLIYYSQIVNDFQKGDIAEGYSVSREKKESFPLTVTSAQKNPTAFYLCASSGTGSYEQYFGPGTRLTVT.

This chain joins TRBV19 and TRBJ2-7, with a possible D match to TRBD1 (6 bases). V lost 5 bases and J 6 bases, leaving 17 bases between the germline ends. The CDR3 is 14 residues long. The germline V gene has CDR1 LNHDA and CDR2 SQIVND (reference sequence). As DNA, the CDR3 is TGTGCCAGTAGTTTACAGGGCGTATTTGGCGAGCAGTACTTC. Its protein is CASSLQGVFGEQYF.

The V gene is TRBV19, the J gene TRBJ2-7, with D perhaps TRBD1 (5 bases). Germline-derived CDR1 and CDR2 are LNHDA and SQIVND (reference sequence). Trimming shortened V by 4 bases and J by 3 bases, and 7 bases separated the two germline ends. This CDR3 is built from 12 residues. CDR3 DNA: TGTGCCAGTAGTAAGACAGACTACGAGCAGTACTTC. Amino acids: CASSKTDYEQYF. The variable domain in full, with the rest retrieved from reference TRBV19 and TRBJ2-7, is DGGITQSPKYLFRKEGQNVTLSCEQNLNHDAMYWYRQDPGQGLRLIYYSQIVNDFQKGDIAEGYSVSREKKESFPLTVTSAQKNPTAFYLCASSKTDYEQYFGPGTRLTVT.

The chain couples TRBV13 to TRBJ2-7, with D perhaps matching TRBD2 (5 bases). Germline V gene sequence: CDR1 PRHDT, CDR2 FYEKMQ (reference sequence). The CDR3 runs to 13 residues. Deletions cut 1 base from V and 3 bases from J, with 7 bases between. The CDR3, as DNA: TGTGCCAGCAGCTTAGACAGCGGCTACGAGCAGTACTTC. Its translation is CASSLDSGYEQYF. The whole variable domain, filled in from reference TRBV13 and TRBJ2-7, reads AAGVIQSPRHLIKEKRETATLKCYPIPRHDTVYWYQQGPGQDPQFLISFYEKMQSDKGSIPDRFSAQQFSDYHSELNMSSLELGDSALYFCASSLDSGYEQYFGPGTRLTVT.

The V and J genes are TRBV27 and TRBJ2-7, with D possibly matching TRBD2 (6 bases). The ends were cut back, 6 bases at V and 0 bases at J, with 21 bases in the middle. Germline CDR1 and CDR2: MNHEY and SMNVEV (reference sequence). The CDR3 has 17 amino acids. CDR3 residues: CASSSLGGDLSSYEQYF. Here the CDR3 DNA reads TGTGCCAGCAGCTCTCTGGGGGGAGACTTAAGCTCCTACGAGCAGTACTTC.

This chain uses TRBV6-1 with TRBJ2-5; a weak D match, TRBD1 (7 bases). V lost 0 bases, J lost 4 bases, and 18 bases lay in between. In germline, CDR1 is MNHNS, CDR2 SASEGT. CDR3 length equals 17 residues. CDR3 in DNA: TGTGCCAGCAGTGAAGCGCTCCTTAGACAGGGAGGAGAGACCCAGTACTTC. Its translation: CASSEALLRQGGETQYF.

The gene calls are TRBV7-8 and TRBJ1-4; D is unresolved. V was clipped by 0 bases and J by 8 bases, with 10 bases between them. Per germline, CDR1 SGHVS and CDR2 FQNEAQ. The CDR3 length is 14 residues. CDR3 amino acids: CASSLAVRYEKLFF. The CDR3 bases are TGTGCCAGCAGCTTAGCGGTTAGATACGAAAAACTGTTTTTT.

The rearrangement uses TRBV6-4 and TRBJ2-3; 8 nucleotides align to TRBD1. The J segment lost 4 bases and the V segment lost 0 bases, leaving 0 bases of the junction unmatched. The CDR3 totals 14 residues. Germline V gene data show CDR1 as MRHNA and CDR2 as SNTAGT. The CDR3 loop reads CASSDSTGADTQYF. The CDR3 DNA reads TGTGCCAGCAGTGACTCGACAGGGGCAGATACGCAGTATTTT.

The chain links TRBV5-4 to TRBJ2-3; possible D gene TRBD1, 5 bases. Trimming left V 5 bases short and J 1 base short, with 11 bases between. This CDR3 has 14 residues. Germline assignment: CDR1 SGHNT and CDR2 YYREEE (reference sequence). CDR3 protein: CASRFRAGTDTQYF. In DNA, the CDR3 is TGTGCCAGCAGATTCAGGGCGGGCACAGATACGCAGTATTTT.